These 5 T cell receptor beta chains originate from one sample sequenced in a study of identifying expanded T cells in peripheral blood. TCRdb keeps only in-frame clones here, not all; method: immunoSEQ multiplex PCR. This table holds some 100,000 clones, about 87% found once. The sample comprised blood. The receptors derive from a person between 18 and 75 years old in good health.

V is TRBV5-1 and J is TRBJ1-1; a possible D gene is TRBD1 (6 bases). Trimming shortened V by 4 bases and J by 3 bases, and 22 bases separated the two germline ends. This CDR3 has 17 amino acids. Germline V gives CDR1 SGHRS, CDR2 YFSETQ. This CDR3 is CASSRLGGPTMYTEAFF. The CDR3 DNA sequence: TGCGCCAGCAGCCGCCTGGGGGGGCCCACTATGTACACTGAAGCTTTCTTT.

This clone was detected only once. The gene calls are TRBV19 and TRBJ2-5; 8 bases line up with TRBD1. In germline, CDR1 is LNHDA, CDR2 SQIVND (reference sequence). The CDR3 covers 15 residues. V lost 6 bases and J lost 5; bases outside the gene matches: 11. The CDR3 reads CASSSDRDVWETQYF. The DNA for the CDR3 is TGTGCCAGTAGCTCGGACAGGGATGTCTGGGAGACCCAGTACTTC.

The chain recombines TRBV10-3 with TRBJ1-1; D is unresolved. The CDR3 sequence is 14 residues long. Looked up from germline, CDR1 is ENHRY and CDR2 is SYGVKD. Trimming pared 2 bases from V and 0 bases from J, leaving 7 bases between. The CDR3 bases are TGTGCCATCAGTGAGCAGGTAATGAACACTGAAGCTTTCTTT. It is translated as CAISEQVMNTEAFF.

This chain connects TRBV27 to TRBJ1-5; D ambiguous. Germline values: CDR1 MNHEY, CDR2 SMNVEV (reference sequence). CDR3 length equals 15 residues. Trimming pared 0 bases from V and 0 bases from J, leaving 6 bases between. In DNA, the CDR3 is TGTGCCAGCAGTTTATCTTTCACTAGCAATCAGCCCCAGCATTTT. This gives the protein CASSLSFTSNQPQHF.

The J gene is TRBJ2-1, the V gene TRBV7-3; no clear D. This CDR3 is built from 16 residues. In germline, CDR1 is SGHTA, CDR2 FQGTGA. Trimming removed 4 bases at V and 0 bases at J, with 13 bases between. CDR3 in DNA: TGTGCCAGCAGCTCGCGACTCCTGAGCTCCTACAATGAGCAGTTCTTC. Protein: CASSSRLLSSYNEQFF.